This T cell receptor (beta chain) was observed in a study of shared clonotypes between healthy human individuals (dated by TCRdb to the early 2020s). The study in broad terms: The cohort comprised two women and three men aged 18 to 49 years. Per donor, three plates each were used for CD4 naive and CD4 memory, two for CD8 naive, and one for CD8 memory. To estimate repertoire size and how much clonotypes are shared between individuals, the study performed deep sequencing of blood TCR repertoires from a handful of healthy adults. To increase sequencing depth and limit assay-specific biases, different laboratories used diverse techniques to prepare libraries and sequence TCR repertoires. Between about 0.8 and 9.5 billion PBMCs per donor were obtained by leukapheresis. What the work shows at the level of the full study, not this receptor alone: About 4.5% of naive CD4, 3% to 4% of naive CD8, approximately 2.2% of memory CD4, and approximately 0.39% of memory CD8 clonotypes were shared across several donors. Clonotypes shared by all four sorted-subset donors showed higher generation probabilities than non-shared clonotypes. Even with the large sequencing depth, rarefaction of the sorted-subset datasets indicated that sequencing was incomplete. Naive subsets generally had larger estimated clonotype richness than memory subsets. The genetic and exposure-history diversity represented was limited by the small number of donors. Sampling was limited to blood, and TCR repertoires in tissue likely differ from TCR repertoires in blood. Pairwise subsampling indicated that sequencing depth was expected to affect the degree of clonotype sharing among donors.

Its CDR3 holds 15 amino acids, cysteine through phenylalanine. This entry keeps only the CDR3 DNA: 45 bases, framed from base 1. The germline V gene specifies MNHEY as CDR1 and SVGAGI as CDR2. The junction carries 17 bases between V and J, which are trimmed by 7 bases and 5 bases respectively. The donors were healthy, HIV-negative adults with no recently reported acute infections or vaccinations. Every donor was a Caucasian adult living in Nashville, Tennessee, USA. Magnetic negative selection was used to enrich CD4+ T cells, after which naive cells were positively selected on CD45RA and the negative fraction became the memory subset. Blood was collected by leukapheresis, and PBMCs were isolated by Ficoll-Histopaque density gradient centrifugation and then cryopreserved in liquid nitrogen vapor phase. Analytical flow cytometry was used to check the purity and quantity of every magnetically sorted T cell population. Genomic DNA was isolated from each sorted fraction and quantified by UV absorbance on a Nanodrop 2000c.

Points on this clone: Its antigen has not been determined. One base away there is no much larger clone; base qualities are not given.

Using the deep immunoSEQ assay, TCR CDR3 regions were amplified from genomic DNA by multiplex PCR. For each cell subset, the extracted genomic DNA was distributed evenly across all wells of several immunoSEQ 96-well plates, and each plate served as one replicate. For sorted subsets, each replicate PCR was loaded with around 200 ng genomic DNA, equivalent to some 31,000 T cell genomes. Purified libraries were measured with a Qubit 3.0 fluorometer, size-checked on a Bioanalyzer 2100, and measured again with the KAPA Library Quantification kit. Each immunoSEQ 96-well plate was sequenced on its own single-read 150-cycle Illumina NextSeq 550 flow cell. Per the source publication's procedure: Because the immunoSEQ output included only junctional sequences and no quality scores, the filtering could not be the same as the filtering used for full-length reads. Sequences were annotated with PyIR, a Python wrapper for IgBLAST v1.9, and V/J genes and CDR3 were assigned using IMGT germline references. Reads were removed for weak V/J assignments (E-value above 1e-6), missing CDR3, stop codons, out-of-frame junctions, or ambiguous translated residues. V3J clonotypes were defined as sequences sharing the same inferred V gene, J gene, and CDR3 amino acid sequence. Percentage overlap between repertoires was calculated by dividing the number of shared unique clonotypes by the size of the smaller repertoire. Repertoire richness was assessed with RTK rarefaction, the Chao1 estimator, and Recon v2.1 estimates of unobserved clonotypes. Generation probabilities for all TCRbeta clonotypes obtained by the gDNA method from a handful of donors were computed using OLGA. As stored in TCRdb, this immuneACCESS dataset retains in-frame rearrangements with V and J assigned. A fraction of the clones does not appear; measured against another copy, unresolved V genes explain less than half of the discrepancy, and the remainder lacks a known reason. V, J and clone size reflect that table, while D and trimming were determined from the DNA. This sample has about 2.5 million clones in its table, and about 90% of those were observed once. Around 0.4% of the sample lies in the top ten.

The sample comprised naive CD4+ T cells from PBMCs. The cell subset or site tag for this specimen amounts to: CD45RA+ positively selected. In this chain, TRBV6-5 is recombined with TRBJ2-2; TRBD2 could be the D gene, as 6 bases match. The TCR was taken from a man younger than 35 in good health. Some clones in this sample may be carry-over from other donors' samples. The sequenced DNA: TGTGCCAGCACCAAGGGGACTGTCGCTACCGGGGAGCTGTTTTTT. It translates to CASTKGTVATGELFF.